Each of the 12 T cell receptor beta chains below was sequenced from the same sample in a study of T cell responses to AZD1222 COVID-19 vaccine. Only in-frame clones appear in the TCRdb table, and some are missing; sequencing was by immunoSEQ multiplex PCR. Of 72,000 or so clones listed, around nine tenths are singletons. Sequenced material: peripheral blood, taken on day 0 of AZD1222 vaccination. The receptors shown here come from an adult in good health.

This clone was seen once. The chain uses TRBV10-3 and TRBJ1-1; D not certain. Germline CDR1 is ENHRY and CDR2 is SYGVKD. The length of the CDR3 is 14 residues. The V end lost 6 bases, the J end lost 0 bases, and 11 bases lay between the germline ends. In DNA, the CDR3 is TGTGCCATCAGGGGAGATCTCATGAACACTGAAGCTTTCTTT. Protein product: CAIRGDLMNTEAFF.

V usage is TRBV6-6 and J usage is TRBJ1-6; no firm D call. Germline V gene data show CDR1 as MNHNY and CDR2 as SVGAGI (reference sequence). Trimming stripped 6 bases from V and 9 bases from J, with 15 bases between. The CDR3 spans 14 residues. Here the CDR3 DNA reads TGTGCCAGCAGCGGGAATGCGGGTAGTTCACCCCTCCACTTT. Its protein is CASSGNAGSSPLHF.

The rearrangement joins TRBV29-1 to TRBJ1-2; possible D gene TRBD1, 5 bases. Trimming pared 4 bases from V and 0 bases from J, leaving 15 bases between. CDR1 and CDR2 from the germline V gene are SQVTM and ANQGSEA. The CDR3 totals 15 residues. CDR3 sequence reads: CSVGDWGGTNYGYTF. CDR3 coding DNA: TGCAGCGTTGGAGACTGGGGGGGAACTAACTATGGCTACACCTTC.

The chain joins TRBV7-3 to TRBJ1-1; tentative D call: TRBD1 (5 bases). The V gene lost 1 base and the J gene lost 10 bases, with 16 bases spanning the gap. The CDR3 runs to 14 residues. Germline V gene lookup returns CDR1 SGHTA and CDR2 FQGTGA. CDR3 residues: CASSLRGGDSRAFF. The CDR3 DNA follows: TGTGCCAGCAGCTTAAGGGGAGGGGACTCTAGAGCTTTCTTT.

This chain connects TRBV5-4 to TRBJ2-1; D may be TRBD2 (6 bases). The CDR3 covers 17 residues. Per germline, CDR1 SGHNT and CDR2 YYREEE (reference sequence). V lost 4 bases and J 4 bases, leaving 21 bases between the germline ends. CDR3 sequence reads: CASSQARRETLYNEQFF. The CDR3, as DNA: TGTGCCAGCAGCCAAGCCCGTCGGGAGACCCTATACAATGAGCAGTTCTTC.

This clone was detected only once. At one end the junction does not follow the germline gene, possibly because of a read error. The chain combines TRBV7-9 with TRBJ1-5, with TRBD1 identical over 7 bases. Germline CDR1 is SEHNR and CDR2 is FQNEAQ (reference sequence). The CDR3 covers 15 residues. In DNA, the CDR3 is TGTGCCAGCAGTTTAGACAGGGATGGAATTCAGCCCCAGCATTTT. Translated: CASSLDRDGIQPQHF.

This rearrangement joins TRBV4-1 to TRBJ1-4; D is possibly TRBD1 (6 bases). The germline CDR1 and CDR2 sequences are MGHRA and YSYEKL. The germline V and J ends were trimmed by 4 bases and 7 bases, with 13 bases remaining between them. The CDR3 has 14 residues. The CDR3 region has the DNA TGCGCCAGCAGCCCACGACAGGCGGCTGAAAAACTGTTTTTT. Translating it yields CASSPRQAAEKLFF.

The rearrangement links TRBV7-9 to TRBJ2-1; D unclear. The CDR3 contains 15 residues. Trimming cost V 3 bases and J 9 bases, with 18 bases left between them. CDR1 is SEHNR, CDR2 FQNEAQ, per germline (reference sequence). CDR3: CASSFIIQREGEQFF. The CDR3 region has the DNA TGTGCCAGCAGCTTTATCATACAAAGGGAAGGTGAGCAGTTCTTC.

The genes are TRBV11-3 and TRBJ2-3; 10 positions match TRBD2. The germline V gene encodes CDR1 SGHNT and CDR2 YENEEA. This CDR3 spans 15 amino acids. Trimming cost V 5 bases and J 2 bases; bases outside gene matches: 4. The CDR3 region has the DNA TGTGCCAGCAGCCCTACTAGCGGGACCACAGATACGCAGTATTTT. The encoded protein is CASSPTSGTTDTQYF.

The CDR3 loop is CASSLLGGDEQYF. For the CDR3, the DNA is TGTGCCAGCAGCTTACTGGGCGGCGACGAGCAGTACTTC. J is TRBJ2-7 and V is TRBV7-9; D ambiguous. Trimming took off 2 bases at V and 5 bases at J, with 10 bases between the two ends. Per germline, CDR1 SEHNR and CDR2 FQNEAQ (reference sequence). The CDR3 totals 13 residues.

CDR3 protein: CASSYQTGTGGNAYEQYF. CDR3 in DNA: TGCGCCAGCAGCTATCAAACCGGGACAGGGGGAAATGCCTACGAGCAGTACTTC. This sequence joins TRBV5-1 and TRBJ2-7; 11 nucleotides line up with TRBD1. The CDR3 is 18 residues long. The junction had 13 bases not matched to a gene; V was cut back by 3 bases and J by 2 bases. Germline V gene lookup returns CDR1 SGHRS and CDR2 YFSETQ.

This chain joins TRBV10-3 and TRBJ1-5, with D possibly matching TRBD1 (5 bases). CDR3 length equals 15 residues. Trimming left V 6 bases short and J 3 bases short, with 15 bases between. Germline lookup yields CDR1 ENHRY and CDR2 SYGVKD. The CDR3 sequence is CAIRTTADPNQPQHF. CDR3 sequence (DNA): TGTGCCATCAGGACGACAGCGGATCCCAATCAGCCCCAGCATTTT.